The clone carrying this T cell receptor beta chain counts as medium-sized (0.01 to 0.1%). The sample is drawn from a study of neurological immune-mediated disorders. Regarding time point: longitudinal time-point 3. The cDNA was generated by 5'RACE with 10-nucleotide random UMIs. TCRdb reprocessed the 5' RACE reads with MiXCR, giving one entry per CDR3 protein. The sample holds approximately 45,000 distinct CDR3 sequences, around an eighth seen once. This CDR3 is 16 amino acids long. Germline V lookup: CDR1 PRHDT, CDR2 FYEKMQ (reference sequence). The V gene end was trimmed by 5 bases and the J gene end by 3 bases; junction bases not matched to a gene: 8.

This rearrangement joins TRBV13 to TRBJ2-1; TRBD2 matches 9 bases. Sample: PBMCs. The sequence was collected from a young man in good health. CDR3 coding DNA: TGTGCCAGCAGCCCGACTCTAGCGGGAAGCTACAATGAGCAGTTCTTC. Protein sequence: CASSPTLAGSYNEQFF.